The 16 T cell receptor beta chains presented below share a single source sample, sequenced in a study of regulatory T cells in long-lasting Graves disease. To make TCR beta libraries, researchers used iRepertoire HTBI primers and Arm-PCR of CDR3 regions. TCRdb called the multiplex PCR reads again in MiXCR, with one record for every CDR3 protein. The repertoire holds 350,000 to 500,000 distinct CDR3 sequences, with roughly a fifth as singletons. The sample's time point: persistent/refractory GD, antithyroid drugs over 5 years with positive TRAb. Scientists built the TCR library using RNA that was extracted from PBMCs. Sequenced here: peripheral blood mononuclear cells (PBMCs), sampled when the disease was refractory, from a patient treated with antithyroid drugs. These receptor sequences come from a female donor with Graves disease.

The sample holds many counts of this clonotype. V and J are TRBV2 and TRBJ1-5; 7 bases agree with TRBD1. CDR3 length equals 14 residues. Germline CDR1 and CDR2: SNHLY and FYNNEI. V lost 8 bases and J lost 7; bases outside the gene matches: 11. The CDR3 reads CASVVQQGFQPQHF. The DNA for the CDR3 is TGTGCCAGCGTCGTTCAACAGGGGTTCCAGCCCCAGCATTTT.

This clonotype occurred many times. The gene calls are TRBV2 and TRBJ2-3; the D gene is possibly TRBD1 (5 bases). Trimming stripped 8 bases from V and 0 bases from J, with 12 bases between. The CDR3 spans 14 residues. Germline values: CDR1 SNHLY, CDR2 FYNNEI. CDR3 region: CASSDSASTDTQYF. CDR3 in DNA: TGTGCCAGCTCTGACAGCGCTAGCACAGATACGCAGTATTTT.

This sequence joins TRBV5-1 and TRBJ1-3; D call uncertain. Germline-derived CDR1 and CDR2 are SGHRS and YFSETQ. The CDR3 is 13 residues long. V was cut by 4 bases and J by 0 bases, with 5 bases left in between. CDR3 DNA sequence: TGCGCCAGCAGCGAGAGCTCTGGAAACACCATATATTTT. Its protein is CASSESSGNTIYF.

This clonotype was detected only a few times. V and J are TRBV20-1 and TRBJ2-1; 11 bases fit TRBD2. Germline assignment: CDR1 DFQATT and CDR2 SNEGSKA (reference sequence). The CDR3 is 14 residues long. Germline trimming cut 6 bases from V and 5 bases from J; bases unmatched to any gene: 6. CDR3 sequence (DNA): TGCAGTGCGGTGCTAGCGGGAGGACACAATGAGCAGTTCTTC. Its translation is CSAVLAGGHNEQFF.

The CDR3 protein is CSALSGNTGELFF. The DNA for the CDR3 is TGCAGTGCCCTCAGCGGGAACACCGGGGAGCTGTTTTTT. The V call is TRBV20-1, the J call TRBJ2-2; possibly TRBD2 for D (5 bases). This CDR3 comprises 13 residues. Germline V gene data show CDR1 as DFQATT and CDR2 as SNEGSKA (reference sequence). V was cut by 6 bases and J by 1 base, with 9 bases left in between.

The rearrangement uses TRBV11-2 and TRBJ2-5, with D perhaps matching TRBD2 (5 bases). CDR3 size: 17 residues. CDR1 is SGHAT, CDR2 FQNNGV, per germline. V was shortened by 3 bases and J by 2 bases, with 19 bases between the two germline ends. CDR3 in DNA: TGTGCCAGCAGCTTGTCCGGATCGGGATTCTCACAAGAGACCCAGTACTTC. Protein product: CASSLSGSGFSQETQYF.

The sample holds many counts of this clonotype. The V gene is TRBV7-9, the J gene TRBJ2-5; TRBD2 matches 11 bases. V trimming: 5 bases; J trimming: 1 base; junction bases outside the gene matches: 3. Germline V CDR1 and CDR2: SEHNR, FQNEAQ (reference sequence). The CDR3 spans 15 residues. Here the CDR3 DNA reads TGTGCCAGCAGCCAGGGACTAGCGGTCCAAGAGACCCAGTACTTC. Translating gives CASSQGLAVQETQYF.

This clonotype was recorded many times. The chain joins TRBV5-1 to TRBJ1-2; D not resolved. V shed 2 bases and J shed 8 bases, with 16 bases lying between them. Germline V gene lookup returns CDR1 SGHRS and CDR2 YFSETQ. CDR3 length: 14 residues. The CDR3 nucleotides are TGCGCCAGCAGCTTCGGCGCGGAGACGTCCGGCTACACCTTC. Its protein product is CASSFGAETSGYTF. The full variable domain, completed using reference TRBV5-1 and TRBJ1-2, is KAGVTQTPRYLIKTRGQQVTLSCSPISGHRSVSWYQQTPGQGLQFLFEYFSETQRNKGNFPGRFSGRQFSNSRSEMNVSTLELGDSALYLCASSFGAETSGYTFGSGTRLTVV.

Of note for this clonotype: A much bigger clone sits one base away, suggesting this may be a read error. The chain carries TRBV19 and TRBJ1-1; 8 bases align to TRBD1. This CDR3 region has 17 residues. From germline, CDR1 is LNHDA and CDR2 SQIVND (reference sequence). Here the CDR3 DNA reads TGTGCCGGTAGTACAAGTTCGGGGACAGGCCTGAACACTGAAGCTTTCTTT. Protein product: CAGSTSSGTGLNTEAFF.

This clonotype was counted only a few times. This sequence joins TRBV15 and TRBJ2-7, with 10 nucleotides matching TRBD2. V lost 4 bases to trimming and J lost 4 bases; unmatched junction nucleotides: 4. The CDR3 has 14 amino acids. The germline V gene has CDR1 LNHNV and CDR2 YYDKDF (reference sequence). CDR3 in amino acids: CATSTSSGSYEQYF. The CDR3 DNA reads TGTGCCACCAGCACTTCTAGCGGGAGTTACGAGCAGTACTTC.

The CDR3 DNA sequence: TGCGCCAGCAGCTTGGCCGGGACCGCGGATACGCAGTATTTT. This codes for CASSLAGTADTQYF. The rearrangement links TRBV5-1 to TRBJ2-3; either TRBD1 or TRBD2 may fit D (5 bases each). From germline, CDR1 is SGHRS and CDR2 YFSETQ. The CDR3 extends over 14 amino acids. Trimming shortened V by 0 bases and J by 6 bases, and 11 bases separated the two germline ends.

Only one count was recorded for this clonotype. CDR3 in DNA: TGCGCCAGCAGCGCGGGAGACAGGGGACAAGGCTACACCTTC. It translates to CASSAGDRGQGYTF. The chain combines TRBV5-1 with TRBJ1-2; 8 nucleotides line up with TRBD1. The CDR3 runs to 14 residues. The trim removed 4 bases at V and 8 bases at J, leaving 10 bases unmatched. The germline CDR1 and CDR2 sequences are SGHRS and YFSETQ.

The chain joins TRBV19 to TRBJ1-4; D gene uncertain. CDR1 LNHDA and CDR2 SQIVND come from the germline V gene (reference sequence). Trimming took off 7 bases at V and 0 bases at J, with 9 bases between the two ends. The CDR3 is 14 residues long. In DNA form, the CDR3 reads TGTGCCAGTAAGGGCGAGACAACTAATGAAAAACTGTTTTTT. Its protein is CASKGETTNEKLFF.

This clonotype was seen repeatedly, ten times or more. The chain joins TRBV12-3 or TRBV12-4 to TRBJ2-7; possibly TRBD2 for D (6 bases). This CDR3 spans 14 amino acids. V gave up 3 bases and J gave up 3 bases, with 12 bases separating them. The CDR3: CASSFGGFSYEQYF. The CDR3 nucleotides are TGTGCCAGCAGTTTTGGGGGGTTTAGCTACGAGCAGTACTTC.

At least ten counts were recorded for this clonotype. The chain employs TRBV19 and TRBJ1-5; D is uncertain. The ends were cut back, 4 bases at V and 3 bases at J, with 10 bases in the middle. Germline V lookup: CDR1 LNHDA, CDR2 SQIVND (reference sequence). CDR3 length: 14 residues. The CDR3 loop is CASSKRHNNQPQHF. DNA of the CDR3: TGTGCCAGTAGTAAAAGACATAACAATCAGCCCCAGCATTTT.

The CDR3 loop reads CSVEAEDRDVYEQYF. The CDR3 DNA follows: TGCAGCGTTGAGGCGGAGGACAGGGACGTATACGAGCAGTACTTC. The chain recombines TRBV29-1 with TRBJ2-7; TRBD1 agrees at 8 bases. V dropped 3 bases and J dropped 4; count of bases not matched to a gene: 11. Germline CDR1 SQVTM, CDR2 ANQGSEA. The CDR3 spans 15 residues.